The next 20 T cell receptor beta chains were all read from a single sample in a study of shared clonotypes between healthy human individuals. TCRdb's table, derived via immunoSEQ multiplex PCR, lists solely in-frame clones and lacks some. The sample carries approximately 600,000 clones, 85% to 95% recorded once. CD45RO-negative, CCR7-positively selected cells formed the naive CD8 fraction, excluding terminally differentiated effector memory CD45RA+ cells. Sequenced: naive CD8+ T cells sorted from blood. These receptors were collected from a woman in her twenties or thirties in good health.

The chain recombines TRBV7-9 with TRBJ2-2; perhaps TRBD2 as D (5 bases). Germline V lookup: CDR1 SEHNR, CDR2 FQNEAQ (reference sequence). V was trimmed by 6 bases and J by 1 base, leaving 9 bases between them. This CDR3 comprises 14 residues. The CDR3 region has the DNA TGTGCCAGCAGGCCAGCGGTGAACACCGGGGAGCTGTTTTTT. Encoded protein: CASRPAVNTGELFF.

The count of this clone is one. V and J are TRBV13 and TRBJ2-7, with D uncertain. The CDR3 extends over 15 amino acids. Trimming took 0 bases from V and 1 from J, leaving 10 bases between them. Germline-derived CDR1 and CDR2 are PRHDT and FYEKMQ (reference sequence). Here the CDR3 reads CASSLGWTASYEQYF. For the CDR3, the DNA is TGTGCCAGCAGCTTAGGTTGGACGGCTTCCTACGAGCAGTACTTC.

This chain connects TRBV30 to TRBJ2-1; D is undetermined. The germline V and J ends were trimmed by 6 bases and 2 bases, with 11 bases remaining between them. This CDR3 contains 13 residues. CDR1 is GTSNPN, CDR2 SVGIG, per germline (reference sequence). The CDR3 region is CACLKRTYNEQFF. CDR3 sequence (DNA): TGTGCCTGCCTGAAAAGAACCTACAATGAGCAGTTCTTC.

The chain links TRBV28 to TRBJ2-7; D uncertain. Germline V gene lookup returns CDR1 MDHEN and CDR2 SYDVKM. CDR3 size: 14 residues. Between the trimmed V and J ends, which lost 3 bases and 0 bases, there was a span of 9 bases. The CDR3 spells CASSLTLSSYEQYF. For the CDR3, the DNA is TGTGCCAGCAGTTTGACGTTGAGCTCCTACGAGCAGTACTTC.

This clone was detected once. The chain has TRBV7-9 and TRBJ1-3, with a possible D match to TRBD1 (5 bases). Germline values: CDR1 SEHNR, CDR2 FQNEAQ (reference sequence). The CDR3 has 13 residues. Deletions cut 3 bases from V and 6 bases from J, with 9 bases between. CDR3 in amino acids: CASSLTEENTIYF. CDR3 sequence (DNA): TGTGCCAGCAGCTTGACAGAGGAAAACACCATATATTTT.

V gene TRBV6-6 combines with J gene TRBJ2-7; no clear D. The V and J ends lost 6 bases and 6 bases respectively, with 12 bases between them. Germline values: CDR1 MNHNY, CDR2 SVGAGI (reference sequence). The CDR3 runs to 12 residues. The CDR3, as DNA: TGTGCCAGCAGCATCAAATTACGCGAGCAGTACTTC. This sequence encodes CASSIKLREQYF.

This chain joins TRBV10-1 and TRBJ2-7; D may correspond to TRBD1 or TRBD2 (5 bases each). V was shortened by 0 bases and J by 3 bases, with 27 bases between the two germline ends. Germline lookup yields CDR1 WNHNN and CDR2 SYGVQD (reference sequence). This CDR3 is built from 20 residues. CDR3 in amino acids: CASSESNRGPEAPFIYEQYF. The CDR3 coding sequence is TGCGCCAGCAGTGAGTCGAACCGGGGCCCCGAGGCGCCTTTTATCTACGAGCAGTACTTC.

In DNA form, the CDR3 reads TGTGCCAGCAGTTATACAGGCCTCTCCTACGAGCAGTACTTC. Its translation: CASSYTGLSYEQYF. The V gene is TRBV6-5, the J gene TRBJ2-7; D may be TRBD1 (5 bases). Trimming pared 3 bases from V and 0 bases from J, leaving 9 bases between. This CDR3 is 14 amino acids long. In germline, CDR1 is MNHEY, CDR2 SVGAGI.

The CDR3: CAISEPGTKYEQYF. The CDR3 DNA sequence: TGTGCCATCAGTGAGCCCGGGACGAAATACGAGCAGTACTTC. The chain joins TRBV10-3 to TRBJ2-7, with D perhaps given as TRBD1 or TRBD2 (5 bases each). Germline CDR1 and CDR2: ENHRY and SYGVKD. This CDR3 region has 14 residues. Trimming took off 2 bases at V and 4 bases at J, with 12 bases between the two ends.

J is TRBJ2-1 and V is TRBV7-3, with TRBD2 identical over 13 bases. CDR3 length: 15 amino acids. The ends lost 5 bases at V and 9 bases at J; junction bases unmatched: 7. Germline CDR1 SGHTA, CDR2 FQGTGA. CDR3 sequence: CASSPTSGRASEQFF. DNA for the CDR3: TGTGCCAGCAGCCCTACTAGCGGGAGGGCAAGTGAGCAGTTCTTC.

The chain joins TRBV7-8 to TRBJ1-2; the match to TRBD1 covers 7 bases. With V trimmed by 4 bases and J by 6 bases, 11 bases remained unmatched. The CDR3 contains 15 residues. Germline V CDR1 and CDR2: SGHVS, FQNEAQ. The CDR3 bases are TGTGCCAGCAGCTCGCAAGGGGGCCTCTTTGATGGCTACACCTTC. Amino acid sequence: CASSSQGGLFDGYTF.

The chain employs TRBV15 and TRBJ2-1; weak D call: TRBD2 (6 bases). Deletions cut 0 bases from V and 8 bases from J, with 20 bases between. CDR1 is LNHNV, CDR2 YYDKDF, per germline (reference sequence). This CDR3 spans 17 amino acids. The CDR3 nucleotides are TGTGCCACCAGCAGAGATCTGGACCGGGAGAGAACTGATGAGCAGTTCTTC. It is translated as CATSRDLDRERTDEQFF. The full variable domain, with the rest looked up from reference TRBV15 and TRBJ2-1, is DAMVIQNPRYQVTQFGKPVTLSCSQTLNHNVMYWYQQKSSQAPKLLFHYYDKDFNNEADTPDNFQSRRPNTSFCFLDIRSPGLGDTAMYLCATSRDLDRERTDEQFFGPGTRLTVL.

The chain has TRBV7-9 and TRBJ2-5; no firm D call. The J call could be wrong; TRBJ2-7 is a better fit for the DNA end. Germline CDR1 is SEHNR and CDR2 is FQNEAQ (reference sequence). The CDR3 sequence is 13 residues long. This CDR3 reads CASSPDPSVEQYF. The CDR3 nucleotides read TGTGCCAGCAGTCCCGATCCGTCAGTCGAGCAGTACTTC.

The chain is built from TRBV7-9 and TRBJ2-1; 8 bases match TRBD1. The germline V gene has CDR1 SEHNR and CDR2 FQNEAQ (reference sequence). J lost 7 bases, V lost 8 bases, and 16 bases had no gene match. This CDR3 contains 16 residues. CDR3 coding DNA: TGTGCCAGCCTAAGTCCCCCGACAGGGGAGGTAAATGAGCAGTTCTTC. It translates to CASLSPPTGEVNEQFF.

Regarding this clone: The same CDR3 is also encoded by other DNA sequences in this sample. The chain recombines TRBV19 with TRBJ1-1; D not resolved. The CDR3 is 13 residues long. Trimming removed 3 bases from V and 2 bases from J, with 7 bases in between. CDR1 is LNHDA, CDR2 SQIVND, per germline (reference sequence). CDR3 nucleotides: TGTGCCAGTAGTATTTCGGTCAACACTGAAGCTTTCTTT. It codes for CASSISVNTEAFF.

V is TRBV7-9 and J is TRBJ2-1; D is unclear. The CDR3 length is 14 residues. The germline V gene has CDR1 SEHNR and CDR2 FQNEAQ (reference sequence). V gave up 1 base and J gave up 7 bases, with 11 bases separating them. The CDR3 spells CASSLVGTVNEQFF. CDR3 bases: TGTGCCAGCAGCTTAGTGGGAACCGTGAATGAGCAGTTCTTC.

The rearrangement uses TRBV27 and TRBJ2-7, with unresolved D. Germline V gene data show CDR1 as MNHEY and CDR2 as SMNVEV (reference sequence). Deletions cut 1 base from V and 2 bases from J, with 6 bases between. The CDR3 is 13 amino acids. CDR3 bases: TGTGCCAGCAGTTTATACAGTCCCTACGAGCAGTACTTC. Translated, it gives CASSLYSPYEQYF.

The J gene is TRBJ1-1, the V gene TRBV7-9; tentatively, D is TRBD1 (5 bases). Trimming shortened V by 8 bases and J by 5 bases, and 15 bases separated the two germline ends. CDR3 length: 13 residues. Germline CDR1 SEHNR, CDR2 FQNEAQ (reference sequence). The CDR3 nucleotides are TGTGCCAGCTGGGGGGTAGTGGGGACTGAAGCTTTCTTT. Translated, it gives CASWGVVGTEAFF.

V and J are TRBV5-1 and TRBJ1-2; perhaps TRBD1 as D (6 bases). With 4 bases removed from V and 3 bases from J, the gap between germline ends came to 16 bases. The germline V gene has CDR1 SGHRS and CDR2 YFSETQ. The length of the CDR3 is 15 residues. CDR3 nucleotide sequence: TGCGCCAGCAGCGCATTTACAGGGTCCGACTATGGCTACACCTTC. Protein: CASSAFTGSDYGYTF.

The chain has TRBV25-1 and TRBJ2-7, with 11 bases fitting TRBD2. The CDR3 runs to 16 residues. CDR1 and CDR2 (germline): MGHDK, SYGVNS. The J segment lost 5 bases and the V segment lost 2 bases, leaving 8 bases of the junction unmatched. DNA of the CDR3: TGTGCCAGCAGTGAAACACTAGCGGGAGAGGTAGACGAGCAGTACTTC. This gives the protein CASSETLAGEVDEQYF.